This T cell receptor beta chain was recovered during a study of T-cell memory formation after mild COVID-19. Study-level results: Chiefly within CM and EM were the contracting CD4+ clones; CD8+ ones were within EMRA. Memory cells collected pre-infection included some clones that later responded, suggesting cross-reactive memory joined.

The length of the CDR3 is 11 residues. Germline CDR1 and CDR2: SGHRS and YFSETQ. At least ten counts were recorded for this clonotype. The antigen is not known. At one end, the junction sequence differs from germline, possibly due to a read error. TCRdb reprocessed the 5' RACE reads via MiXCR and lists one record per CDR3 protein. The sample includes about 320,000 distinct CDR3 sequences, roughly an eighth of them seen just once. The source of this sequence is a man between 18 and 29 years old who had mild COVID-19 (a few samples of this study predate the infection). Cell type and time point are not known. This chain links TRBV5-1 with TRBJ1-1; possibly TRBD1 for D (5 bases). Sequencing was carried out using PBMCs or a T cell subset sorted from them (not recorded which). CDR3 loop: CASSLGQEAFF. The CDR3 DNA follows: TGTGCCAGCAGCTTAGGACAAGAAGCTTTCTTT.